The next 10 T cell receptor beta chains were all read from a single sample in a study of T cells in Graves' hyperthyroidism and ophthalmopathy (dated by TCRdb to between 2017 and 2020). Libraries were built with multiplex PCR. Sequencing used an Illumina HiSeq 2000. Amplification of TCR beta CDR3 regions was carried out from RNA transcripts. A first-round RT-PCR of the TCR CDR3 used the HTBI primer set with the Qiagen OneStep RT-PCR kit. The raw public reads went through TCRdb reprocessing: fastp at Q25, MiXCR clone calling, in-frame beta chains kept. Entries are consolidated by CDR3 protein sequence, retaining the most common genes and DNA. Across this sample there are roughly 400,000 distinct CDR3 sequences, with about 14% seen only once. Around 27% of the sample rests with the top ten. Specimen: blood. All receptors derive from a man aged 45-65 years with Graves' ophthalmopathy.

This clonotype was detected a few times. The V call is TRBV7-9, the J call TRBJ1-1, with D tentatively TRBD1 (5 bases). Germline V CDR1 and CDR2: SEHNR, FQNEAQ (reference sequence). With 2 bases removed from V and 1 base from J, the gap between germline ends came to 11 bases. The CDR3 spans 15 residues. This CDR3 reads CASSLLRGGNTEAFF. Written as DNA, the CDR3 is TGTGCCAGCAGCTTATTGCGTGGGGGGAACACTGAAGCTTTCTTT.

This clonotype was seen many times. This chain connects TRBV12-3 or TRBV12-4 to TRBJ1-2; D gene unclear. V lost 6 bases and J lost 3, with 8 bases in between. The CDR3 is 12 residues long. Here the CDR3 DNA reads TGTGCCAGCAGCTCCGGCGACTATGGCTACACCTTC. It specifies CASSSGDYGYTF.

The chain combines TRBV29-1 with TRBJ1-1; D not certain. V gave up 5 bases and J gave up 0 bases, with 13 bases separating them. From germline, CDR1 is SQVTM and CDR2 ANQGSEA. The CDR3 loop spans 14 amino acids. CDR3 protein: CSVPGRSLNTEAFF. The CDR3 DNA follows: TGCAGCGTTCCCGGGAGAAGCTTGAACACTGAAGCTTTCTTT.

This clonotype was detected many times. The V and J genes are TRBV30 and TRBJ2-4; 7 positions agree with TRBD1. Losses at the gene ends were 1 base for V and 0 bases for J; bases not matched to a gene: 3. Looked up from germline, CDR1 is GTSNPN and CDR2 is SVGIG (reference sequence). The CDR3 runs to 15 residues. The CDR3 spells CAWSAQGIAKNIQYF. The CDR3 region has the DNA TGTGCCTGGAGTGCACAGGGGATAGCCAAAAACATTCAGTACTTC.

This clonotype was counted at least ten times. The rearrangement links TRBV20-1 to TRBJ2-7; 12 nucleotides line up with TRBD2. V trimming: 4 bases; J trimming: 4 bases; junction bases outside the gene matches: 8. Germline assignment: CDR1 DFQATT and CDR2 SNEGSKA (reference sequence). The CDR3 has 15 amino acids. CDR3 nucleotides: TGCAGTGCTATCGGGACTAGCGGGCAAGGATACGAGCAGTACTTC. Encoded protein: CSAIGTSGQGYEQYF.

CDR3 in DNA: TGTGCCAGCAGCTGGCGAGCGCAGGGCGATGAAAAACTGTTTTTT. This sequence encodes CASSWRAQGDEKLFF. This sequence joins TRBV9 and TRBJ1-4, with D possibly TRBD1 on 5 matching bases. Germline CDR1 reads SGDLS; CDR2 reads YYNGEE. Trimming took 4 bases from V and 6 from J, leaving 16 bases between them. The CDR3 covers 15 residues. Full variable domain (missing parts from reference TRBV9 and TRBJ1-4): DSGVTQTPKHLITATGQRVTLRCSPRSGDLSVYWYQQSLDQGLQFLIQYYNGEERAKGNILERFSAQQFPDLHSELNLSSLELGDSALYFCASSWRAQGDEKLFFGSGTQLSVL.

This clonotype was seen only a few times. The chain has TRBV7-9 and TRBJ2-1; possibly TRBD1 for D (6 bases). The germline V and J ends were trimmed by 5 bases and 0 bases, with 14 bases remaining between them. The CDR3 is 16 residues long. Germline CDR1 reads SEHNR; CDR2 reads FQNEAQ (reference sequence). The CDR3 here is CASSTGHLSSYNEQFF. CDR3 nucleotide sequence: TGTGCCAGCAGCACGGGACATCTGAGCTCCTACAATGAGCAGTTCTTC.

This clonotype occurred many times. The chain recombines TRBV12-3 or TRBV12-4 with TRBJ2-1; no reliable D call. The V gene lost 6 bases and the J gene lost 4 bases, with 13 bases spanning the gap. The CDR3 is made up of 14 amino acids. The CDR3 nucleotides read TGTGCCAGCAGCCTCACCGCATCATACAATGAGCAGTTCTTC. The encoded protein is CASSLTASYNEQFF.

This clonotype has more than one count but fewer than ten. The chain uses TRBV20-1 and TRBJ2-5; 16 bases map to TRBD2. Per germline, CDR1 DFQATT and CDR2 SNEGSKA (reference sequence). The CDR3 is 19 amino acids. The trim removed 6 bases at V and 4 bases at J, leaving 17 bases unmatched. The DNA of the CDR3 is TGCAGTGCAACCGGGACTAGCGGGAGGGCGGTGGGGTTTACAGAGACCCAGTACTTC. It is translated as CSATGTSGRAVGFTETQYF.

This clonotype showed up many times. The V gene is TRBV30, the J gene TRBJ1-1; TRBD1 might be the D (5 bases). Per germline, CDR1 GTSNPN and CDR2 SVGIG (reference sequence). V dropped 3 bases and J dropped 1 base, with 12 bases sitting between them. The CDR3 has 14 residues. CDR3 bases: TGTGCCTGGAGCACGACAAGGGGGAACACTGAAGCTTTCTTT. Amino acids: CAWSTTRGNTEAFF.